Following are 11 T cell receptor beta chains from one sample sequenced in a study of blood T cell repertoires in COVID-19. Sequencing used immunoSEQ multiplex PCR; TCRdb keeps in-frame clones, though not all of them. The table has more than 250,000 clones, approximately 90% seen once. What was sequenced was PBMCs or T cells enriched from blood (not recorded which). These receptors were collected from a woman aged 40 to 50 with acute COVID-19.

The rearrangement uses TRBV27 and TRBJ1-1; maybe TRBD1 (6 bases). V was pared by 4 bases and J by 3 bases, with 15 bases between. CDR3 length: 15 residues. Germline values: CDR1 MNHEY, CDR2 SMNVEV (reference sequence). The CDR3 is CASSSPGQGYTEAFF. For the CDR3, the DNA is TGTGCCAGCAGTTCTCCGGGACAAGGTTACACTGAAGCTTTCTTT.

This clone was counted once. The chain links TRBV6-2 or TRBV6-3 to TRBJ1-5; 10 nucleotides match TRBD1. The germline V gene has CDR1 MNHEY and CDR2 SVGEGT. The CDR3 is 15 residues long. With 1 base clipped from V and 4 bases from J, the junction kept 1 base outside the gene matches. The CDR3 sequence: CASSYWTGGNQPQHF. DNA for the CDR3: TGTGCCAGCAGTTACTGGACAGGGGGAAATCAGCCCCAGCATTTT.

The J gene is TRBJ1-5, the V gene TRBV28; D remains unclear. The V gene's germline CDR1 is MDHEN and CDR2 SYDVKM. V was trimmed by 0 bases and J by 4 bases, leaving 25 bases between them. This CDR3 contains 20 residues. CDR3 amino acids: CASSLWWAGKGSTDNQPQHF. The DNA of the CDR3 is TGTGCCAGCAGTTTATGGTGGGCGGGGAAAGGCAGTACCGATAATCAGCCCCAGCATTTT.

This clone was seen a handful of times. J is TRBJ2-7 and V is TRBV5-1; maybe TRBD2 (5 bases). Trimming stripped 2 bases from V and 6 bases from J, with 15 bases between. There are 14 residues in the CDR3. The germline V gene has CDR1 SGHRS and CDR2 YFSETQ. Written as DNA, the CDR3 is TGCGCCAGCAGCTTTAGCGCCACGCCCCTCGAGCAGTACTTC. It encodes CASSFSATPLEQYF.

The gene calls are TRBV15 and TRBJ1-2; 8 bases line up with TRBD1. Trimming removed 5 bases from V and 8 bases from J; junction bases left unmatched: 10. CDR1 is LNHNV, CDR2 YYDKDF, per germline (reference sequence). CDR3 length: 14 amino acids. The CDR3 reads CATSRRVTGEGYTF. For the CDR3, the DNA is TGTGCCACCAGCCGAAGAGTGACAGGGGAGGGCTACACCTTC.

The J gene is TRBJ1-1, the V gene TRBV30; 8 nucleotides match TRBD1. CDR3 size: 12 residues. V lost 1 base to trimming and J lost 6 bases; unmatched junction nucleotides: 1. The germline CDR1 and CDR2 sequences are GTSNPN and SVGIG (reference sequence). The CDR3 nucleotides are TGTGCCTGGAGTGCAGGGGGCCCTGAAGCTTTCTTT. Translation: CAWSAGGPEAFF.

The V gene is TRBV29-1, the J gene TRBJ2-3, with unresolved D. Germline V gives CDR1 SQVTM, CDR2 ANQGSEA. V lost 1 base and J 1 base, leaving 18 bases between the germline ends. The CDR3 spans 17 residues. CDR3 DNA: TGCAGCGTTGAAGCGGCCCGAGATCCCCGGGGCACAGATACGCAGTATTTT. The encoded protein is CSVEAARDPRGTDTQYF.

This clone showed up just once. This chain links TRBV15 with TRBJ2-7, with TRBD1 as a possible D gene (6 bases). V was shortened by 0 bases and J by 3 bases, with 9 bases between the two germline ends. There are 14 residues in the CDR3. Germline-derived CDR1 and CDR2 are LNHNV and YYDKDF (reference sequence). CDR3 sequence: CATSREQGVYEQYF. CDR3 bases: TGTGCCACCAGCAGAGAACAGGGTGTCTACGAGCAGTACTTC. Full variable domain (rest looked up from reference TRBV15 and TRBJ2-7): DAMVIQNPRYQVTQFGKPVTLSCSQTLNHNVMYWYQQKSSQAPKLLFHYYDKDFNNEADTPDNFQSRRPNTSFCFLDIRSPGLGDTAMYLCATSREQGVYEQYFGPGTRLTVT.

This chain joins TRBV14 and TRBJ1-1, with TRBD1 identical over 8 bases. The V gene end was trimmed by 4 bases and the J gene end by 5 bases; junction bases not matched to a gene: 9. This CDR3 is 15 amino acids long. Germline values: CDR1 SGHDN, CDR2 FVKESK. This CDR3 reads CASSLRTGYRTEAFF. The CDR3 nucleotides read TGTGCCAGCAGCCTCAGGACAGGGTATCGGACTGAAGCTTTCTTT.

J is TRBJ2-1 and V is TRBV4-1; D perhaps matches TRBD1 (6 bases). From germline, CDR1 is MGHRA and CDR2 YSYEKL. Trimming removed 3 bases from V and 7 bases from J, with 22 bases in between. This CDR3 region has 17 residues. The CDR3 sequence is CASSQTGNGPNRNEQFF. CDR3 DNA sequence: TGCGCCAGCAGCCAGACAGGAAACGGCCCCAACCGGAATGAGCAGTTCTTC.

This clone was observed once. The chain recombines TRBV7-8 with TRBJ2-5; perhaps TRBD1 as D (5 bases). The germline V gene has CDR1 SGHVS and CDR2 FQNEAQ. Trimming pared 4 bases from V and 4 bases from J, leaving 10 bases between. The CDR3 consists of 13 residues. As DNA, the CDR3 is TGTGCCAGCAGCTCTAGGGGTAGAGAGACCCAGTACTTC. This gives the protein CASSSRGRETQYF.